This T cell receptor beta chain appears in the sequencing data of a study of blood T cell repertoires in COVID-19. Study details: The United States, Italy and Spain provided the acute and convalescent COVID-19 samples. In each case, the material was cDNA or gDNA derived from T cells, B-cell-depleted T cells, or PBMCs.

Authors' data handling: Reference gene primers were amplified, and this amplification served to estimate nucleated cell counts. Some clones are missing from TCRdb's copy, which holds only in-frame ones; the method was immunoSEQ multiplex PCR. D and trimming were read from the DNA, whereas the V and J calls and clone size are those reported in that table. This sample has 200,000 to 250,000 clones; approximately 80% occur once, and the top ten carry around 13%. V lost 0 bases to trimming and J lost 1 base, with 4 bases between them. Germline CDR1 MNHEY, CDR2 SMNVEV (reference sequence). The CDR3 is made up of 14 amino acids.

This sequence originates from a human donor in a cohort sampled during active COVID-19. The V call is TRBV27, the J call TRBJ1-5; D uncertain. The sequenced sample consisted of peripheral blood. CDR3 sequence reads: CASSLSRSNQPQHF. The CDR3 region has the DNA TGTGCCAGCAGTTTATCGCGAAGCAATCAGCCCCAGCATTTT.